The 2 T cell receptor beta chains below come from one sample, sequenced in a study of beta chain features in type 1 diabetes. Study-wide results and caveats: Shortening of TCRB CDR3s, moderate but significant, appeared in all four CD4+ subsets of Type 1 diabetes patients.

Expressed TCRB transcripts were sequenced after all isolated RNA was converted to cDNA. Data came from immunoSEQ multiplex PCR; TCRdb stores just in-frame clones and leaves some out. Among approximately 360,000 clones listed, roughly an eighth were seen once. For these receptors, no antigen is known. The sample comprised naive CD4+ T cells from blood. Receptors originate from a woman aged 18 to 35 with type 1 diabetes.

This clone came up a few times. This rearrangement joins TRBV11-2 to TRBJ2-3, with 11 bases matching TRBD2. The CDR3 has 15 residues. The V and J ends lost 1 base and 5 bases, in that order; junction bases with no gene match: 2. Germline V gene lookup returns CDR1 SGHAT and CDR2 FQNNGV. CDR3 protein: CASSLGLAGRDTQYF. Written as DNA, the CDR3 is TGTGCCAGCAGCTTAGGACTAGCGGGGAGAGATACGCAGTATTTT. Combining the CDR3 with reference TRBV11-2 and TRBJ2-3 gives the whole variable domain EAGVAQSPRYKIIEKRQSVAFWCNPISGHATLYWYQQILGQGPKLLIQFQNNGVVDDSQLPKDRFSAERLKGVDSTLKIQPAKLEDSAVYLCASSLGLAGRDTQYFGPGTRLTVL.

The chain uses TRBV7-2 and TRBJ2-7, with TRBD1 as a possible D gene (5 bases). Trimming cost V 2 bases and J 9 bases, with 14 bases left between them. The CDR3 length is 13 residues. Germline CDR1 reads SGHTA; CDR2 reads FQGNSA. The CDR3 bases are TGTGCCAGCAGCTTAAAGGGGATGAGTGGGCAGTACTTC. Its translation: CASSLKGMSGQYF.